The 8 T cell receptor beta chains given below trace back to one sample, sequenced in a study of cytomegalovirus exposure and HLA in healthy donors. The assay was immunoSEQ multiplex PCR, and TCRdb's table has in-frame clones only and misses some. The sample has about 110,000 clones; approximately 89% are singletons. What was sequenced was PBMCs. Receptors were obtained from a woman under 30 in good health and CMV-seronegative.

CDR3 in DNA: TGCGCCAGCAGCTTGGGTATCGGACAGGGGTCGGGGCGGTTCTTC. Translating it yields CASSLGIGQGSGRFF. The rearrangement uses TRBV5-1 and TRBJ2-1; 9 nucleotides align to TRBD1. Unmatched junction bases numbered 13, after V lost 0 bases and J lost 15 bases. The CDR3 has 15 residues. Germline V gene sequence: CDR1 SGHRS, CDR2 YFSETQ.

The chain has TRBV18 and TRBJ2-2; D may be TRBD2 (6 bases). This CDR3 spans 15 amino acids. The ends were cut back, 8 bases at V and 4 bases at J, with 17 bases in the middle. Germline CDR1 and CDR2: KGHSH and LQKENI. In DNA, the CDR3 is TGTGCCAGCAGGGCCGGGGGTACCATCACCGGGGAGCTGTTTTTT. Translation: CASRAGGTITGELFF.

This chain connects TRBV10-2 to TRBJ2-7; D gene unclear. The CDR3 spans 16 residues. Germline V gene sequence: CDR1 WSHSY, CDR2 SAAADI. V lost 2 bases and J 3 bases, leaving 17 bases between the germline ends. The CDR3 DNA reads TGCGCCAGCAGTGAGCCCCATGCCCAAAGCGACTACGAGCAGTACTTC. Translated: CASSEPHAQSDYEQYF.

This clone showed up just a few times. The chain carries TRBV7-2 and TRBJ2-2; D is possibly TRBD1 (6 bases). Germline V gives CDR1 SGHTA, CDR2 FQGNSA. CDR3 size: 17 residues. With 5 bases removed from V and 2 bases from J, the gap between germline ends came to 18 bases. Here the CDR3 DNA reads TGTGCCAGCAGCCCCCTCGAGGGGGTGCGTAACACCGGGGAGCTGTTTTTT. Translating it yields CASSPLEGVRNTGELFF. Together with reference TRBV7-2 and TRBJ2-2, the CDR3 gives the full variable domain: GAGVSQSPSNKVTEKGKDVELRCDPISGHTALYWYRQSLGQGLEFLIYFQGNSAPDKSGLPSDRFSAERTGGSVSTLTIQRTQQEDSAVYLCASSPLEGVRNTGELFFGEGSRLTVL.

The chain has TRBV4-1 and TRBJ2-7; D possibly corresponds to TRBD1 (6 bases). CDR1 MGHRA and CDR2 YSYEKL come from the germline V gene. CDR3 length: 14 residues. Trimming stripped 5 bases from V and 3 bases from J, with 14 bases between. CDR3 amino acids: CASSFPGEHYEQYF. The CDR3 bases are TGCGCCAGCAGCTTCCCAGGGGAGCACTACGAGCAGTACTTC.

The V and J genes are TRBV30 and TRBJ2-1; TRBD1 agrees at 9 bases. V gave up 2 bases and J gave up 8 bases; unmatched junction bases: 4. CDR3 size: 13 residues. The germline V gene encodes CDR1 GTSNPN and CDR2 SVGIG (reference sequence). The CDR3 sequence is CAWSRDRDDEQFF. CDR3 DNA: TGTGCCTGGAGTAGGGACAGGGACGATGAGCAGTTCTTC.

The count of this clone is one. CDR3 DNA: TGCGCCAGCAGTGACAGGGGCACAGATACGCAGTATTTT. Translating gives CASSDRGTDTQYF. The gene calls are TRBV10-1 and TRBJ2-3; TRBD1 is a possible D gene (5 bases). Germline loops: CDR1 WNHNN, CDR2 SYGVQD (reference sequence). The CDR3 length is 13 residues. V was trimmed by 3 bases and J by 1 base, leaving 5 bases between them.

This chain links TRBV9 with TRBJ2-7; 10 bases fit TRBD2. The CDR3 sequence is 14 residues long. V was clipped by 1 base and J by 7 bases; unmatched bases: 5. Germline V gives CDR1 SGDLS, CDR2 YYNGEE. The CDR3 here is CASSVSGGAGEQYF. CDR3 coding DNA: TGTGCCAGCAGCGTAAGCGGGGGGGCCGGGGAGCAGTACTTC.